This paragraph reports one TCR beta chain. CDR3 length: 14 amino acids. Per germline, CDR1 GTSNPN and CDR2 SVGIG (reference sequence). The V end was cut by 3 bases, the J end by 6 bases, with 15 bases between. Unique molecular identifiers were used to barcode this TCRbeta library. Using its own MiXCR run on the PCR reads, TCRdb lists one record per CDR3 protein. Altogether some 530,000 distinct CDR3 sequences are present, around 13% being singletons, with the ten largest covering about 6%. This record belongs to a study of T-cell reconstitution after alpha-beta-depleted transplantation in children. The V gene is TRBV30, the J gene TRBJ2-1; D is perhaps TRBD1 or TRBD2 (5 bases each). The sequence came from a human donor who donated a stem cell graft to a child with combined immunodeficiency. The sequenced sample was PBMCs from the stem cell graft donor, obtained from the stem cell graft. For the CDR3, the DNA is TGTGCCTGGAGCGGAGGCAGGGACGGCAATGAGCAGTTCTTC. Translation: CAWSGGRDGNEQFF.